The rows below give T cell receptor beta chains drawn from one sample of a study of CD8 T cells in Susac syndrome. TCRdb independently ran MiXCR on the immunoSEQ multiplex PCR reads; one entry per CDR3 protein. The sample shows approximately 130,000 distinct CDR3 sequences, more than 75% of them seen only once. Sequenced sample: CD8+ T cells from PBMCs. The origin of the receptors is a human donor with multiple sclerosis. Each CDR3 is given with its conserved first and last residue. Fields, in order: CDR3 protein, CDR3 DNA, V gene, CDR3 length, J gene, clone size, D gene. A D gene is named only where the DNA matches it firmly. Only part of the rows carry a size: once, few, many, or a class if the clone is expanded.

CDR3: CATAKAQRYGYTF
DNA: TGTGCCACCGCTAAGGCACAGCGCTATGGCTACACCTTC
V: TRBV10-3
length: 13
J: TRBJ1-2
size: once
D: NA

CDR3: CASSGTTYTGELFF
DNA: TGTGCCAGCAGCGGCACCACCTACACCGGGGAGCTGTTTTTT
V: TRBV7-9
length: 14
J: TRBJ2-2
size: once
D: NA

CDR3: CSVRANEKLFF
DNA: TGCAGCGTTAGGGCCAATGAAAAACTGTTTTTT
V: TRBV29-1
length: 11
J: TRBJ1-4
size: NA
D: NA

CDR3: CASSLERAPGSTDTQYF
DNA: TGTGCCAGCAGCTTAGAGCGGGCCCCCGGGTCCACAGATACGCAGTATTTT
V: TRBV7-6
length: 17
J: TRBJ2-3
size: NA
D: NA

CDR3: CASSQVRDRGINGGYTF
DNA: TGTGCCAGCAGCCAAGTCCGGGACAGAGGGATAAATGGGGGCTACACCTTC
V: TRBV3-1
length: 17
J: TRBJ1-2
size: NA
D: TRBD1

CDR3: CASSQRQDPIEQYF
DNA: TGTGCCAGCAGCCAGAGACAGGACCCAATCGAGCAGTACTTC
V: TRBV6-2/TRBV6-3
length: 14
J: TRBJ2-7
size: NA
D: NA

CDR3: CSASLDGFSPQHF
DNA: TGCAGTGCAAGTCTCGACGGCTTCTCGCCCCAGCATTTT
V: TRBV20-1
length: 13
J: TRBJ1-5
size: NA
D: NA

CDR3: CASTGLAGGGGDTQYF
DNA: TGTGCCAGCACCGGACTAGCGGGAGGAGGGGGAGATACGCAGTATTTT
V: TRBV9
length: 16
J: TRBJ2-3
size: NA
D: TRBD2

CDR3: CAGGLGPIGELFF
DNA: TGTGCCGGGGGACTAGGGCCGATCGGGGAGCTGTTTTTT
V: TRBV30
length: 13
J: TRBJ2-2
size: NA
D: TRBD2

CDR3: CSVAYTGELFF
DNA: TGCAGCGTTGCCTACACCGGGGAGCTGTTTTTT
V: TRBV29-1
length: 11
J: TRBJ2-2
size: few
D: NA

CDR3: CASSSPGGSGVYEQYF
DNA: TGTGCCAGCAGCTCCCCAGGGGGTAGCGGAGTCTACGAGCAGTACTTC
V: TRBV9
length: 16
J: TRBJ2-7
size: NA
D: NA

CDR3: CASSLVGAATEAFF
DNA: TGCGCCAGCAGCTTGGTGGGGGCTGCCACTGAAGCTTTCTTT
V: TRBV5-1
length: 14
J: TRBJ1-1
size: few
D: NA

CDR3: CASSPSSMYQETQYF
DNA: TGTGCCAGCAGCCCATCAAGCATGTACCAAGAGACCCAGTACTTC
V: TRBV27
length: 15
J: TRBJ2-5
size: once
D: NA

CDR3: CASSLSPGGGYTF
DNA: TGTGCCAGCAGCTTAAGCCCAGGAGGTGGCTACACCTTC
V: TRBV7-2
length: 13
J: TRBJ1-2
size: NA
D: NA

CDR3: CASSYSGGLNTEAFF
DNA: TGTGCCAGCAGTTACTCGGGGGGGCTGAACACTGAAGCTTTCTTT
V: TRBV6-5
length: 15
J: TRBJ1-1
size: NA
D: NA

CDR3: CASSLDGMSQPQHF
DNA: TGTGCCAGCAGCTTAGACGGTATGTCCCAGCCCCAGCATTTT
V: TRBV7-9
length: 14
J: TRBJ1-5
size: NA
D: NA

CDR3: CASEEWEQFF
DNA: TGTGCCAGCGAGGAGTGGGAGCAGTTCTTC
V: TRBV2
length: 10
J: TRBJ2-1
size: NA
D: NA

CDR3: CASSSGFGNQPQHF
DNA: TGTGCCAGCAGCTCGGGCTTCGGGAATCAGCCCCAGCATTTT
V: TRBV7-8
length: 14
J: TRBJ1-5
size: NA
D: NA

CDR3: CASSQEWQGGGEQYF
DNA: TGCGCCAGCAGCCAAGAGTGGCAGGGAGGAGGCGAGCAGTACTTC
V: TRBV4-1
length: 15
J: TRBJ2-7
size: NA
D: NA

CDR3: CATSSSSSSEAFF
DNA: TGTGCCACCAGCAGCAGTTCATCGAGTGAAGCTTTCTTT
V: TRBV15
length: 13
J: TRBJ1-1
size: NA
D: NA

CDR3: CASSVEAGQGPDTQYF
DNA: TGTGCCAGCAGCGTAGAAGCGGGACAGGGTCCAGATACGCAGTATTTT
V: TRBV9
length: 16
J: TRBJ2-3
size: NA
D: TRBD1

CDR3: CATSGDRESGELFF
DNA: TGTGCCACCAGTGGGGACCGGGAATCCGGGGAGCTGTTTTTT
V: TRBV24-1
length: 14
J: TRBJ2-2
size: NA
D: NA

CDR3: CATSDSPGTAYNEQFF
DNA: TGTGCCACCAGTGATTCTCCCGGGACAGCCTACAATGAGCAGTTCTTC
V: TRBV24-1
length: 16
J: TRBJ2-1
size: NA
D: TRBD1

CDR3: CASSSHSGNTIYF
DNA: TGTGCCAGCAGCTCACACTCTGGAAACACCATATATTTT
V: TRBV5-5
length: 13
J: TRBJ1-3
size: NA
D: NA

CDR3: CASRPAGNNEQYF
DNA: TGTGCCAGCAGACCAGCCGGGAACAACGAGCAGTACTTC
V: TRBV27
length: 13
J: TRBJ2-7
size: NA
D: NA

CDR3: CASSYGPHSNTGELFF
DNA: TGTGCCAGCAGTTACGGGCCACACTCGAACACCGGGGAGCTGTTTTTT
V: TRBV6-5
length: 16
J: TRBJ2-2
size: NA
D: NA

CDR3: CASSPGGSAYEQYF
DNA: TGTGCCAGCAGCCCAGGCGGGAGTGCGTACGAGCAGTACTTC
V: TRBV27
length: 14
J: TRBJ2-7
size: NA
D: TRBD2

CDR3: CASSEGIRYEQYF
DNA: TGTGCCAGCAGTGAGGGTATCAGGTACGAGCAGTACTTC
V: TRBV6-1
length: 13
J: TRBJ2-7
size: once
D: NA

CDR3: CASSLGQFSNQPQHF
DNA: TGTGCCAGCAGCCTCGGACAGTTTAGCAATCAGCCCCAGCATTTT
V: TRBV28
length: 15
J: TRBJ1-5
size: NA
D: NA

CDR3: CASTPAPASGNYEQYF
DNA: TGTGCCAGCACCCCGGCCCCAGCTAGCGGGAACTACGAGCAGTACTTC
V: TRBV28
length: 16
J: TRBJ2-7
size: NA
D: TRBD2

CDR3: CASSLRINYGYTF
DNA: TGTGCCAGCAGTTTAAGAATAAACTATGGCTACACCTTC
V: TRBV27
length: 13
J: TRBJ1-2
size: NA
D: NA

CDR3: CASRSDPGLGGYEQYF
DNA: TGTGCCAGCAGGTCCGACCCGGGACTAGGAGGGTACGAGCAGTACTTC
V: TRBV7-9
length: 16
J: TRBJ2-7
size: NA
D: TRBD2

CDR3: CSGLQGASGANVLTF
DNA: TGCAGCGGCCTTCAGGGGGCCTCAGGGGCCAACGTCCTGACTTTC
V: TRBV29-1
length: 15
J: TRBJ2-6
size: NA
D: TRBD1

CDR3: CASSQDSSWHTQYF
DNA: TGTGCCAGCAGCCAAGATAGTAGCTGGCATACGCAGTATTTT
V: TRBV14
length: 14
J: TRBJ2-3
size: NA
D: NA

CDR3: CSVEVGNEQFF
DNA: TGCAGCGTTGAAGTAGGGAATGAGCAGTTCTTC
V: TRBV29-1
length: 11
J: TRBJ2-1
size: once
D: NA

CDR3: CASSMRTHEQFF
DNA: TGTGCCAGTAGTATGAGGACGCATGAGCAGTTCTTC
V: TRBV19
length: 12
J: TRBJ2-1
size: NA
D: NA

CDR3: CASVLSGGRFSEQYF
DNA: TGTGCCAGCGTTTTATCAGGGGGGCGCTTCTCCGAGCAGTACTTC
V: TRBV27
length: 15
J: TRBJ2-7
size: NA
D: NA

CDR3: CASTVWDSIYF
DNA: TGTGCCAGCACCGTATGGGATTCCATATATTTT
V: TRBV2
length: 11
J: TRBJ1-3
size: NA
D: NA

CDR3: CASSDTRGSSGNTIYF
DNA: TGTGCCAGCAGCGATACCAGGGGAAGCTCTGGAAACACCATATATTTT
V: TRBV7-9
length: 16
J: TRBJ1-3
size: NA
D: NA

CDR3: CATSDRGSANYGYTF
DNA: TGTGCCACCAGTGACAGGGGTTCGGCAAACTATGGCTACACCTTC
V: TRBV24-1
length: 15
J: TRBJ1-2
size: few
D: NA

CDR3: CASSRRDNPSGTNEQFF
DNA: TGTGCCAGCAGTCGCCGGGACAACCCCTCTGGGACCAATGAGCAGTTCTTC
V: TRBV27
length: 17
J: TRBJ2-1
size: NA
D: NA

CDR3: CSLRTGGQPQHF
DNA: TGCAGCCTTCGGACAGGGGGACAGCCCCAGCATTTT
V: TRBV29-1
length: 12
J: TRBJ1-5
size: NA
D: TRBD1

CDR3: CAWSVLAGPDTQYF
DNA: TGTGCCTGGAGTGTACTAGCGGGACCAGATACGCAGTATTTT
V: TRBV30
length: 14
J: TRBJ2-3
size: once
D: TRBD2

CDR3: CASSLEGPGEQYF
DNA: TGTGCCAGCAGTTTAGAGGGACCTGGGGAGCAGTACTTC
V: TRBV27
length: 13
J: TRBJ2-7
size: NA
D: NA

CDR3: CASSSDLRGMNTEAFF
DNA: TGTGCCAGCAGTTCGGACCTTCGGGGCATGAACACTGAAGCTTTCTTT
V: TRBV27
length: 16
J: TRBJ1-1
size: NA
D: NA

CDR3: CASSDWGEGAKNIQYF
DNA: TGTGCCAGCAGTGATTGGGGGGAGGGAGCCAAAAACATTCAGTACTTC
V: TRBV2
length: 16
J: TRBJ2-4
size: NA
D: TRBD2

CDR3: CSVEPRNYGYTF
DNA: TGCAGCGTTGAACCCAGAAACTATGGCTACACCTTC
V: TRBV29-1
length: 12
J: TRBJ1-2
size: NA
D: NA

CDR3: CASSQDPEMNTGELFF
DNA: TGCGCCAGCAGCCAAGATCCAGAGATGAACACCGGGGAGCTGTTTTTT
V: TRBV4-3
length: 16
J: TRBJ2-2
size: once
D: NA

CDR3: CASSWDRTYEQFF
DNA: TGTGCCAGCAGCTGGGACAGAACATATGAGCAGTTCTTC
V: TRBV5-4
length: 13
J: TRBJ2-1
size: NA
D: TRBD1

CDR3: CASSLAYREDTEAFF
DNA: TGTGCCAGCAGCTTAGCGTACAGGGAGGACACTGAAGCTTTCTTT
V: TRBV7-9
length: 15
J: TRBJ1-1
size: NA
D: NA

CDR3: CASRPTGTPSTDTQYF
DNA: TGTGCCAGCAGGCCAACCGGGACACCTAGCACAGATACGCAGTATTTT
V: TRBV9
length: 16
J: TRBJ2-3
size: NA
D: NA

CDR3: CASEQGASQPQHF
DNA: TGTGCCAGCGAACAGGGGGCGAGTCAGCCCCAGCATTTT
V: TRBV19
length: 13
J: TRBJ1-5
size: NA
D: TRBD1

CDR3: CASSQGAVSTDTQYF
DNA: TGTGCCAGCAGTCAGGGGGCCGTTAGCACAGATACGCAGTATTTT
V: TRBV12-3/TRBV12-4
length: 15
J: TRBJ2-3
size: NA
D: TRBD1

CDR3: CASSLWIEQFF
DNA: TGTGCCAGCAGCTTATGGATTGAGCAGTTCTTC
V: TRBV7-2
length: 11
J: TRBJ2-1
size: few
D: NA

CDR3: CASSLTPGRGYEQFF
DNA: TGCGCCAGCAGCCTCACCCCGGGGAGGGGATATGAGCAGTTCTTC
V: TRBV4-1
length: 15
J: TRBJ2-1
size: NA
D: TRBD2